Listed here is a single TCR beta chain. What it binds is not known. These data come from a study of T cells in localized non-small cell lung cancer. Broader study findings: Uninvolved adjacent lung showed the highest T cell clonality, exceeding tumor. Adjacent lung exhibited a median of about 56 among the 100 most abundant tumor clones.

The CDR3 runs 13 residues. The V and J ends lost 10 bases and 3 bases respectively, with 15 bases between them. Germline V CDR1 and CDR2: SNHLY, FYNNEI. The table came from immunoSEQ multiplex PCR; TCRdb's copy has only in-frame clones and leaves some out. Among 100,000 to 150,000 clones listed, roughly 90% were seen once. The clonotype comes from a female donor of 60 years or more with stage I lung adenocarcinoma. The sample in question was peripheral blood, obtained before any cancer treatment. The chain carries TRBV2 and TRBJ1-1; no firm D call. The CDR3: CATRSAGDTEAFF. The DNA for the CDR3 is TGTGCCACCCGCTCAGCGGGAGACACTGAAGCTTTCTTT.